Listed here are 8 T cell receptor beta chains from one sample, sequenced in a study of CD8+ T cells in alopecia areata. Extracted from the samples, RNA was reverse transcribed into cDNA to serve as the sequencing template. Only in-frame clones appear in the TCRdb table, and some are missing; sequencing was by immunoSEQ multiplex PCR. The sample has 180,000 or so clones; 55% to 70% are singletons. The treatment is: oral pan-JAK inhibitor, 5-10 mg twice daily. Sequencing used CD4+ T cells sorted from blood, obtained at week 24, from a patient treated with tofacitinib. Receptors originate from a human donor with alopecia areata.

The chain links TRBV11-3 to TRBJ2-1, with 10 bases identical to TRBD2. Germline-derived CDR1 and CDR2 are SGHNT and YENEEA. The CDR3 spans 16 residues. V trimming: 5 bases; J trimming: 5 bases; junction bases outside the gene matches: 9. CDR3 nucleotide sequence: TGTGCCAGCAGCCATCGGACTAGCGGAGGGAACAATGAGCAGTTCTTC. It specifies CASSHRTSGGNNEQFF.

The rearrangement links TRBV29-1 to TRBJ2-4, with D maybe TRBD2 (6 bases). Germline CDR1 and CDR2: SQVTM and ANQGSEA. The germline V and J ends were trimmed by 8 bases and 1 base, with 12 bases remaining between them. The CDR3 loop spans 13 amino acids. CDR3 sequence (DNA): TGCAGCTTTAGCGGCTATGCCAAAAACATTCAGTACTTC. Encoded protein: CSFSGYAKNIQYF.

This clone was observed a few times. The J gene is TRBJ1-1, the V gene TRBV4-1; perhaps TRBD1 as D (6 bases). V shed 0 bases and J shed 10 bases, with 12 bases lying between them. This CDR3 comprises 13 residues. Germline V CDR1 and CDR2: MGHRA, YSYEKL. The CDR3 region has the DNA TGCGCCAGCAGCCAAGATTGGGGGGCCGGAGCTTTCTTT. This codes for CASSQDWGAGAFF.

This chain uses TRBV29-1 with TRBJ1-1; the match to TRBD1 covers 7 bases. Trimming took 8 bases from V and 1 from J; bases not matched to a gene: 7. The CDR3 has 13 amino acids. The germline V gene encodes CDR1 SQVTM and CDR2 ANQGSEA. CDR3 residues: CSFLTGPNTEAFF. The CDR3 DNA is TGCAGCTTTTTGACAGGGCCGAACACTGAAGCTTTCTTT.

The CDR3, as DNA: TGTGCCAGCACCGAACCTCAGGGTGGCTACACCTTC. This encodes CASTEPQGGYTF. The chain couples TRBV6-5 to TRBJ1-2; D is possibly TRBD1 (5 bases). Germline lookup yields CDR1 MNHEY and CDR2 SVGAGI. The V gene lost 7 bases and the J gene lost 7 bases, with 13 bases spanning the gap. CDR3 length: 12 residues.

The chain uses TRBV27 and TRBJ2-4; perhaps TRBD1 as D (6 bases). The CDR3 length is 16 residues. The germline gives CDR1 MNHEY, CDR2 SMNVEV (reference sequence). Deletions cut 5 bases from V and 0 bases from J, with 14 bases between. CDR3 sequence (DNA): TGTGCCAGCAGTGCGGACAGTATAATAGCCAAAAACATTCAGTACTTC. Its protein is CASSADSIIAKNIQYF.

This rearrangement joins TRBV30 to TRBJ1-1; D gene uncertain. The germline CDR1 and CDR2 sequences are GTSNPN and SVGIG (reference sequence). V was clipped by 3 bases and J by 6 bases, with 14 bases between them. This CDR3 spans 13 amino acids. The CDR3 is CAWSRESSAEAFF. CDR3 in DNA: TGTGCCTGGAGCCGAGAGAGCTCGGCTGAAGCTTTCTTT.

The chain's CDR3 is CASSPERRNTGELFF. Here the CDR3 DNA reads TGTGCCAGCTCACCGGAGCGGAGAAACACCGGGGAGCTGTTTTTT. The rearrangement joins TRBV18 to TRBJ2-2, with a possible D match to TRBD2 (5 bases). Per germline, CDR1 KGHSH and CDR2 LQKENI. Trimming shortened V by 3 bases and J by 2 bases, and 10 bases separated the two germline ends. CDR3 length: 15 amino acids.